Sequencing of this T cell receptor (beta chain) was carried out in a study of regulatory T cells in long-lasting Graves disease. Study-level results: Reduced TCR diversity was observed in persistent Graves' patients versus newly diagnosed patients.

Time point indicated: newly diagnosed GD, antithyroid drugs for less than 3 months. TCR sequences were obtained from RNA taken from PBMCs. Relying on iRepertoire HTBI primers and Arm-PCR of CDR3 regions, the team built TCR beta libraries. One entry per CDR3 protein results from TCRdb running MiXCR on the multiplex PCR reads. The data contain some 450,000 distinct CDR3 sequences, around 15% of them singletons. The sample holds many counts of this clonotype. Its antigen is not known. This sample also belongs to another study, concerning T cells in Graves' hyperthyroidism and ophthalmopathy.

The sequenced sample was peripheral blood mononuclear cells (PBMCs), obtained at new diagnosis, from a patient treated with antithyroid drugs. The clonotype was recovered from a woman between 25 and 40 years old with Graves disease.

CDR3 in DNA: TGTGCCAGCAGCGGGCTGCGGGGAGGGGCCGGGGAGCTGTTTTTT. Translated: CASSGLRGGAGELFF. V usage is TRBV11-2 and J usage is TRBJ2-2; 7 positions match TRBD2. Germline values: CDR1 SGHAT, CDR2 FQNNGV. There are 15 residues in the CDR3. V dropped 5 bases and J dropped 6; count of bases not matched to a gene: 9.